Shown below are 10 T cell receptor beta chains from a single sample sequenced in a study of CD4+ T cells in melanoma. Clones were read by immunoSEQ multiplex PCR, and TCRdb kept only the in-frame ones, dropping some. Altogether about 140,000 clones are present, around 90% being singletons, with the ten largest covering roughly 1.4%. The receptor source for this set is a human donor with melanoma.

The chain combines TRBV2 with TRBJ1-4; D may be TRBD1 (5 bases). Per the germline V gene, CDR1 is SNHLY and CDR2 is FYNNEI. V lost 2 bases, J lost 0 bases, and 13 bases lay in between. There are 17 residues in the CDR3. The CDR3: CASSEQGREATNEKLFF. The DNA of the CDR3 is TGTGCCAGCAGTGAACAGGGAAGGGAGGCAACTAATGAAAAACTGTTTTTT.

The genes are TRBV5-1 and TRBJ2-7, with 10 bases matching TRBD2. The CDR3 consists of 15 residues. Looked up from germline, CDR1 is SGHRS and CDR2 is YFSETQ. V dropped 4 bases and J dropped 2; count of bases not matched to a gene: 6. CDR3: CASSRSGGEAYEQYF. The CDR3 nucleotides are TGCGCCAGCAGCCGGAGCGGGGGGGAAGCCTACGAGCAGTACTTC.

V and J are TRBV7-3 and TRBJ2-1, with D possibly being TRBD2 (5 bases). V was trimmed by 5 bases and J by 8 bases, leaving 13 bases between them. Per germline, CDR1 SGHTA and CDR2 FQGTGA. This CDR3 contains 13 residues. CDR3 in amino acids: CASSENVGDEQFF. CDR3 DNA: TGTGCCAGCAGCGAAAACGTCGGGGATGAGCAGTTCTTC.

The chain combines TRBV5-1 with TRBJ1-4; D is ambiguous. Trimming removed 0 bases at V and 6 bases at J, with 6 bases between. The CDR3 has 13 amino acids. From germline, CDR1 is SGHRS and CDR2 YFSETQ. The CDR3 sequence: CASSLGGDEKLFF. CDR3 sequence (DNA): TGCGCCAGCAGCTTGGGCGGGGATGAAAAACTGTTTTTT.

The chain joins TRBV6-5 to TRBJ2-2; either TRBD1 or TRBD2 may fit D (5 bases each). In germline, CDR1 is MNHEY, CDR2 SVGAGI. The CDR3 sequence is 13 residues long. V was clipped by 6 bases and J by 4 bases, with 9 bases between them. CDR3 DNA: TGTGCCAGCAGGAGGGGAGTCACCGGGGAGCTGTTTTTT. Its translation is CASRRGVTGELFF.

The chain combines TRBV7-9 with TRBJ1-3; D is possibly TRBD1 (5 bases). The germline CDR1 and CDR2 sequences are SEHNR and FQNEAQ (reference sequence). The CDR3 is 14 residues long. With 6 bases removed from V and 0 bases from J, the gap between germline ends came to 9 bases. The CDR3 DNA reads TGTGCCAGCAGTCTGGGGGTCTCTGGAAACACCATATATTTT. It yields the protein CASSLGVSGNTIYF. Full variable domain (remainder filled in from reference TRBV7-9 and TRBJ1-3): DTGVSQNPRHKITKRGQNVTFRCDPISEHNRLYWYRQTLGQGPEFLTYFQNEAQLEKSRLLSDRFSAERPKGSFSTLEIQRTEQGDSAMYLCASSLGVSGNTIYFGEGSWLTVV.

J is TRBJ1-5 and V is TRBV19, with 12 bases fitting TRBD1. The length of the CDR3 is 16 residues. The ends lost 5 bases at V and 6 bases at J; junction bases unmatched: 8. Germline V gene data show CDR1 as LNHDA and CDR2 as SQIVND (reference sequence). The CDR3, as DNA: TGTGCCAGTAGTCCTCAGGGACAGGGGGCGGGTCAGCCCCAGCATTTT. Amino acid sequence: CASSPQGQGAGQPQHF. The full variable domain, its missing parts supplied by reference TRBV19 and TRBJ1-5, is DGGITQSPKYLFRKEGQNVTLSCEQNLNHDAMYWYRQDPGQGLRLIYYSQIVNDFQKGDIAEGYSVSREKKESFPLTVTSAQKNPTAFYLCASSPQGQGAGQPQHFGDGTRLSIL.

The V and J genes are TRBV30 and TRBJ2-3, with D possibly being TRBD2 (6 bases). Per germline, CDR1 GTSNPN and CDR2 SVGIG (reference sequence). The CDR3 is 14 amino acids. The V gene lost 4 bases and the J gene lost 4 bases, with 15 bases spanning the gap. In nucleotides, the CDR3 is TGTGCCTGGACCTCGACTAGTGGCTCAGATACGCAGTATTTT. It is translated as CAWTSTSGSDTQYF.

Here the CDR3 DNA reads TGTGCCAGCTCACCATACGGGACAGGGACCGTGGGATCCTCTGGAAACACCATATATTTT. This encodes CASSPYGTGTVGSSGNTIYF. The chain is built from TRBV18 and TRBJ1-3; 9 bases align to TRBD1. CDR1 and CDR2 from the germline V gene are KGHSH and LQKENI. J gave up 0 bases and V 2 bases, and 14 bases lay outside the gene matches. The CDR3 sequence is 20 residues long.

This chain joins TRBV5-8 and TRBJ1-2; 7 positions agree with TRBD1. Germline V gene sequence: CDR1 SGHTS, CDR2 YDEGEE. J lost 3 bases, V lost 7 bases, and 9 bases had no gene match. This CDR3 contains 14 residues. In nucleotides, the CDR3 is TGTGCCAGCGGCGTGACAGGGCTCGACTATGGCTACACCTTC. Encoded protein: CASGVTGLDYGYTF.